This record concerns one TCR beta chain sequence. Original processing methods: Researchers report that nucleated cell counts were estimated from reference gene primer amplification. Measured with immunoSEQ multiplex PCR; TCRdb has only the in-frame clones, and not every one. Clone size and the V and J calls come from that table; the DNA yielded D and trimming. The table has around 450,000 clones, 87% seen once; the top ten hold around 0.64%. Those who participated ranged in age from 18 to 89 years and resided in around 22 US areas. Cohorts were assigned according to the clinical history that participants reported. The sample originates from a study of blood T cell repertoires in COVID-19. Study details: Samples of COVID-19 (acute and convalescent) were obtained from the United States, Italy and Spain.

The CDR3 is made up of 18 amino acids. Trimming removed 1 base from V and 0 bases from J; junction bases left unmatched: 10. Germline lookup yields CDR1 SGHTA and CDR2 FQGTGA. This sequence joins TRBV7-3 and TRBJ2-3, with TRBD1 matching over 7 bases. The receptor was isolated from a woman younger than 30 who had recovered from COVID-19. The sample taken for sequencing was PBMCs or T cells enriched from blood (not recorded which). The CDR3 DNA reads as TGTGCCAGCAGCTTAAAAAAACCGGGACAGAGAAGCACAGATACGCAGTATTTT. It codes for CASSLKKPGQRSTDTQYF.